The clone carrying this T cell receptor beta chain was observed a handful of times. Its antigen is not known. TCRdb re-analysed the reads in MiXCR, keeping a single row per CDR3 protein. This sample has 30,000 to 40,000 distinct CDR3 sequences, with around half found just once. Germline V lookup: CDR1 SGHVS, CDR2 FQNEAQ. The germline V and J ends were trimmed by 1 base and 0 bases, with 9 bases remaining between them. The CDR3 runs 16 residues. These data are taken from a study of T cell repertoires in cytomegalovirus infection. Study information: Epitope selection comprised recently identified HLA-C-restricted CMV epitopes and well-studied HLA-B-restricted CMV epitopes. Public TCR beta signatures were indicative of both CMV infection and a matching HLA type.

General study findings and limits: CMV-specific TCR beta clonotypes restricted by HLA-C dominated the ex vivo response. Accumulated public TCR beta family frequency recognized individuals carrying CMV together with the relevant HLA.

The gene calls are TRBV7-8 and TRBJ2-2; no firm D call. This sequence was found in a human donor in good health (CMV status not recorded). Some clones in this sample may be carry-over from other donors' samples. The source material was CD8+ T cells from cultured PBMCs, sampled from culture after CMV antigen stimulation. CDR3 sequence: CASSLVTDTNTGELFF. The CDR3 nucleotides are TGTGCCAGCAGCTTAGTTACCGACACGAACACCGGGGAGCTGTTTTTT. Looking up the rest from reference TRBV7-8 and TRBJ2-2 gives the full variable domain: GAGVSQSPRYKVAKRGQDVALRCDPISGHVSLFWYQQALGQGPEFLTYFQNEAQLDKSGLPSDRFFAERPEGSVSTLKIQRTQQEDSAVYLCASSLVTDTNTGELFFGEGSRLTVL.